Below are 9 T cell receptor beta chains sequenced from a single sample in a study of T-cell reconstitution after alpha-beta-depleted transplantation in children. A TCRbeta library incorporating unique molecular identifiers was prepared. TCRdb fed the PCR reads into MiXCR, producing one record per CDR3 protein. The table includes 190,000 or so distinct CDR3 sequences, 5.5% to 7% detected once. Here the sequenced sample was PBMCs, taken before TCRalphabeta/CD19-depleted stem cell transplant. These receptors originate from a girl under three years old with combined immunodeficiency, due to receive a stem cell transplant.

This clonotype was recorded at least ten times. V is TRBV6-5 and J is TRBJ2-7; 11 nucleotides line up with TRBD2. V was clipped by 6 bases and J by 1 base; unmatched bases: 5. This CDR3 spans 15 amino acids. The germline CDR1 and CDR2 sequences are MNHEY and SVGAGI. The CDR3 sequence: CASSLLAGVSYEQYF. As DNA, the CDR3 is TGTGCCAGCAGCTTACTAGCGGGGGTGTCCTACGAGCAGTACTTC.

This clonotype was seen many times. This rearrangement joins TRBV7-2 to TRBJ2-1; D is unclear. Trimming stripped 5 bases from V and 0 bases from J, with 14 bases between. This CDR3 region has 16 residues. Germline values: CDR1 SGHTA, CDR2 FQGNSA. The CDR3 here is CASSPLAESSYNEQFF. CDR3 sequence (DNA): TGTGCCAGCAGCCCATTGGCCGAGAGCTCCTACAATGAGCAGTTCTTC.

This clonotype showed up many times. This chain connects TRBV13 to TRBJ1-1; D is possibly TRBD1 (5 bases). Trimming removed 3 bases at V and 0 bases at J, with 14 bases between. CDR1 and CDR2 from the germline V gene are PRHDT and FYEKMQ (reference sequence). The CDR3 has 16 amino acids. CDR3 sequence: CASSFRLTELNTEAFF. The CDR3 DNA reads as TGTGCCAGCAGCTTCCGACTGACAGAATTGAACACTGAAGCTTTCTTT.

The count of this clonotype is one. The genes are TRBV7-9 and TRBJ1-1, with D tentatively TRBD1 (5 bases). Germline V CDR1 and CDR2: SEHNR, FQNEAQ (reference sequence). This CDR3 is 14 amino acids long. The V and J ends lost 1 base and 6 bases respectively, with 12 bases between them. The CDR3 here is CASSLVQGGSEAFF. The CDR3 DNA follows: TGTGCCAGCAGCTTAGTGCAGGGAGGGTCTGAAGCTTTCTTT.

There are many counts of this clonotype. The chain has TRBV29-1 and TRBJ2-1; 7 bases are shared with TRBD2. This CDR3 is built from 12 residues. Germline trimming cut 7 bases from V and 9 bases from J; bases unmatched to any gene: 9. CDR1 and CDR2 from the germline V gene are SQVTM and ANQGSEA. CDR3 DNA sequence: TGCAGCGAGGATAGACTAGCCGGTGAGCAGTTCTTC. Protein sequence: CSEDRLAGEQFF.

At least ten counts were recorded for this clonotype. The genes are TRBV6-5 and TRBJ2-7; 10 bases match TRBD2. With 2 bases clipped from V and 4 bases from J, the junction kept 5 bases outside the gene matches. The CDR3 covers 15 residues. Germline-derived CDR1 and CDR2 are MNHEY and SVGAGI. The DNA of the CDR3 is TGTGCCAGCAGTTACAGTAGCGGGAGGCATTACGAGCAGTACTTC. Translating gives CASSYSSGRHYEQYF.

This clonotype was observed at least ten times. The chain has TRBV9 and TRBJ1-1; TRBD1 matches 7 bases. Germline assignment: CDR1 SGDLS and CDR2 YYNGEE. The CDR3 has 12 amino acids. With V trimmed by 5 bases and J by 5 bases, 3 bases remained unmatched. For the CDR3, the DNA is TGTGCCAGCAGTAAGACAGGGACTGAAGCTTTCTTT. It encodes CASSKTGTEAFF.

This clonotype was counted many times. The V call is TRBV7-9, the J call TRBJ1-1; 7 positions match TRBD1. Per the germline V gene, CDR1 is SEHNR and CDR2 is FQNEAQ (reference sequence). V was pared by 2 bases and J by 1 base, with 7 bases of the junction left unmatched. CDR3 size: 16 residues. The CDR3 DNA reads as TGTGCCAGCAGCTTACGCCTACAGGGGACGAACACTGAAGCTTTCTTT. Translating gives CASSLRLQGTNTEAFF.

This clonotype was recorded many times. The V and J genes are TRBV7-8 and TRBJ2-1, with D unresolved. Germline assignment: CDR1 SGHVS and CDR2 FQNEAQ. This CDR3 region has 14 residues. The V and J ends lost 0 bases and 6 bases respectively, with 9 bases between them. The CDR3 sequence is CASSLAGMSNEQFF. The CDR3 DNA sequence: TGTGCCAGCAGCTTAGCGGGTATGAGCAATGAGCAGTTCTTC.